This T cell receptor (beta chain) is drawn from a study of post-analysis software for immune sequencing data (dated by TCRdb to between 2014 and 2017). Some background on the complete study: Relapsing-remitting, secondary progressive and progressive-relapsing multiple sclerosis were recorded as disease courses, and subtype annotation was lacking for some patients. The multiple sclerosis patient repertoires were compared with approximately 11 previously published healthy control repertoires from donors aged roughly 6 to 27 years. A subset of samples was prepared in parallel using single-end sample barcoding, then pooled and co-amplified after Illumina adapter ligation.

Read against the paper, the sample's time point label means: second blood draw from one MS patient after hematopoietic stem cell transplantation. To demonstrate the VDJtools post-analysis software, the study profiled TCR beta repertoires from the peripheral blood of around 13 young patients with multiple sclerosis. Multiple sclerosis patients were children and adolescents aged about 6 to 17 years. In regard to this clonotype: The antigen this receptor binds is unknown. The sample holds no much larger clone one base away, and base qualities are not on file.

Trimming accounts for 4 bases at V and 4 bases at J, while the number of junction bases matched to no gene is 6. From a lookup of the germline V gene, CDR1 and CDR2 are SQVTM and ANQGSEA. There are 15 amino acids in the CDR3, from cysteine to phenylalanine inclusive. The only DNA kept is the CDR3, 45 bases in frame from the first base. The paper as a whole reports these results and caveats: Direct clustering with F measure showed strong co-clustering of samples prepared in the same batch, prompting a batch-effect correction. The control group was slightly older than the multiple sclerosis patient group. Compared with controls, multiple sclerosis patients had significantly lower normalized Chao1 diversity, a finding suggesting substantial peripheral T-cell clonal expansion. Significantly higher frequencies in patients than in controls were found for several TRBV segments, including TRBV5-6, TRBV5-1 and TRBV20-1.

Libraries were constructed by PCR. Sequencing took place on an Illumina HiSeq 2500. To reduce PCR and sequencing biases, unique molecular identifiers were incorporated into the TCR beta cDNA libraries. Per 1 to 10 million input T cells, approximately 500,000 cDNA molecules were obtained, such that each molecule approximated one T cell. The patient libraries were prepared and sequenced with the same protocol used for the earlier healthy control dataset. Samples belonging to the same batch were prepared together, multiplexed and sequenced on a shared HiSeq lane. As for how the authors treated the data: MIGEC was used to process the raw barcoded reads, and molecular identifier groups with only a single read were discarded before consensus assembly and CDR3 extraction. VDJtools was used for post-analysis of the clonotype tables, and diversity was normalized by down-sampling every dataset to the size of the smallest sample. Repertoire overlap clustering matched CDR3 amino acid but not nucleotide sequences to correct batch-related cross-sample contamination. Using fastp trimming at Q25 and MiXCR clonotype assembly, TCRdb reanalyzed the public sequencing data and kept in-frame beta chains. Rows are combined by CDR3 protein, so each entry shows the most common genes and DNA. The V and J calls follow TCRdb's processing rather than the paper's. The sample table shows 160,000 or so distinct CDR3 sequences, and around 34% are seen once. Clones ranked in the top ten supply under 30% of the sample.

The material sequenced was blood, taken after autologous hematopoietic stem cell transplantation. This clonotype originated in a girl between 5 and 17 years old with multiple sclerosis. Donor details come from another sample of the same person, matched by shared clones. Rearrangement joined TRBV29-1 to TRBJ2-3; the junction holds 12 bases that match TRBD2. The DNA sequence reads TGCAGCGTTGGAGGACTAGCGGGACTGGCAGATACGCAGTATTTT. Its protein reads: CSVGGLAGLADTQYF.